The 28 T cell receptor beta chains below were found in one sample sequenced in a study of CD8 T cells in Susac syndrome. Reverse transcription used roughly 0.5 to 1 ug RNA and random hexamers. MiXCR, run by TCRdb on the immunoSEQ multiplex PCR reads, gives a single entry per CDR3 protein. The sample contains approximately 110,000 distinct CDR3 sequences, about 96% of which appear only once. Sequencing was done on a sample of CD4+ T cells from PBMCs. The receptors come from a human donor in good health.

V gene TRBV3-1 combines with J gene TRBJ2-5; TRBD2 aligns across 7 bases. The germline CDR1 and CDR2 sequences are LGHDT and YNNKEL (reference sequence). This CDR3 is built from 15 residues. Trimming took 1 base from V and 7 from J; bases not matched to a gene: 9. CDR3 sequence (DNA): TGTGCCAGCAGCCAAGGGGGGGGAGCCGCAGGGACCCAGTACTTC. Translation: CASSQGGGAAGTQYF.

The chain has TRBV30 and TRBJ2-7, with D unresolved. V was cut by 4 bases and J by 2 bases, with 12 bases left in between. The CDR3 contains 13 residues. CDR1 and CDR2 (germline): GTSNPN, SVGIG (reference sequence). The CDR3 DNA reads as TGTGCCTGGACTTCCGGGCCACCCTACGAGCAGTACTTC. It specifies CAWTSGPPYEQYF.

The J gene is TRBJ1-2, the V gene TRBV6-5; D is uncertain. The CDR3 runs to 13 residues. V lost 1 base, J lost 8 bases, and 11 bases lay in between. Germline CDR1 MNHEY, CDR2 SVGAGI. CDR3 amino acids: CASSYWAAGGYTF. CDR3 coding DNA: TGTGCCAGCAGTTACTGGGCGGCTGGGGGCTACACCTTC.

This sequence joins TRBV9 and TRBJ2-3; no reliable D call. Trimming took off 3 bases at V and 4 bases at J, with 12 bases between the two ends. This CDR3 is built from 14 residues. Germline V gene sequence: CDR1 SGDLS, CDR2 YYNGEE. This CDR3 reads CASSEMSWADTQYF. CDR3 nucleotides: TGTGCCAGCAGCGAGATGAGCTGGGCAGATACGCAGTATTTT.

The chain combines TRBV4-1 with TRBJ2-5; D may match TRBD1 or TRBD2 (5 bases each). V was cut by 2 bases and J by 0 bases, with 13 bases left in between. This CDR3 has 16 residues. Germline V gene sequence: CDR1 MGHRA, CDR2 YSYEKL. The CDR3 nucleotides read TGCGCCAGCAGCCAATACAGGATGAGGGACCAAGAGACCCAGTACTTC. Its translation: CASSQYRMRDQETQYF.

This chain connects TRBV3-1 to TRBJ2-7; D is ambiguous. Trimming pared 7 bases from V and 1 base from J, leaving 14 bases between. CDR3 size: 14 residues. CDR1 LGHDT and CDR2 YNNKEL come from the germline V gene (reference sequence). The CDR3 sequence is CASNPSDRSYEQYF. In DNA form, the CDR3 reads TGTGCCAGCAACCCATCCGACCGGTCCTACGAGCAGTACTTC.

CDR3 sequence: CAWSPPQQGYEQYF. As DNA, the CDR3 is TGTGCCTGGAGTCCCCCGCAACAGGGTTACGAGCAGTACTTC. The gene calls are TRBV30 and TRBJ2-7; TRBD1 might be the D (6 bases). The CDR3 contains 14 residues. Trimming took off 2 bases at V and 4 bases at J, with 15 bases between the two ends. Germline V gives CDR1 GTSNPN, CDR2 SVGIG (reference sequence).

V is TRBV9 and J is TRBJ2-5; weak D call: TRBD1 (7 bases). Germline V CDR1 and CDR2: SGDLS, YYNGEE. Between the trimmed V and J ends, which lost 2 bases and 2 bases, there was a span of 10 bases. The CDR3 covers 14 residues. The CDR3 sequence: CASSVGGQQETQYF. The CDR3 DNA is TGTGCCAGCAGCGTGGGGGGACAGCAAGAGACCCAGTACTTC.

The genes are TRBV20-1 and TRBJ1-3; weak D call: TRBD1 (5 bases). Germline V gene data show CDR1 as DFQATT and CDR2 as SNEGSKA (reference sequence). This CDR3 has 18 amino acids. The ends were cut back, 6 bases at V and 0 bases at J, with 24 bases in the middle. CDR3 sequence (DNA): TGCAGTGCCCATTCGGGGCATTCGGCTGGGAGCTCTGGAAACACCATATATTTT. Amino acids: CSAHSGHSAGSSGNTIYF.

This clonotype has only one observation. The V and J genes are TRBV29-1 and TRBJ2-7, with 7 bases aligning to TRBD1. Germline assignment: CDR1 SQVTM and CDR2 ANQGSEA. The CDR3 runs 13 residues. J was trimmed by 4 bases and V by 5 bases; bases with no gene match: 8. The CDR3 sequence: CSVTTRQGYEQYF. CDR3 bases: TGCAGCGTTACCACCAGACAGGGTTACGAGCAGTACTTC.

The chain couples TRBV9 to TRBJ2-3, with TRBD2 as a possible D gene (5 bases). The germline V and J ends were trimmed by 3 bases and 7 bases, with 21 bases remaining between them. Germline V CDR1 and CDR2: SGDLS, YYNGEE. The length of the CDR3 is 16 residues. In DNA, the CDR3 is TGTGCCAGCAGCGGCCGAGGTGCCCTATCGGGGAATACGCAGTATTTT. Protein sequence: CASSGRGALSGNTQYF.

V is TRBV12-3 or TRBV12-4 and J is TRBJ1-1, with no clear D. V lost 8 bases and J 3 bases, leaving 10 bases between the germline ends. The CDR3 loop spans 12 amino acids. DNA for the CDR3: TGTGCCAGCTCGAGAGGGCACACTGAAGCTTTCTTT. It codes for CASSRGHTEAFF.

The chain couples TRBV28 to TRBJ2-2; 7 nucleotides agree with TRBD1. With V trimmed by 6 bases and J by 3 bases, 7 bases remained unmatched. The CDR3 is 15 amino acids. Germline V gene lookup returns CDR1 MDHEN and CDR2 SYDVKM. CDR3 protein: CASSPLGQHTGELFF. The CDR3 bases are TGTGCCAGCAGCCCCCTGGGACAGCACACCGGGGAGCTGTTTTTT.

The chain uses TRBV29-1 and TRBJ2-3, with 9 bases lining up with TRBD2. This CDR3 is built from 16 residues. V was clipped by 6 bases and J by 0 bases; unmatched bases: 10. Germline CDR1 is SQVTM and CDR2 is ANQGSEA. DNA of the CDR3: TGCAGCGTCGCGGTGCTAGCGGGAACTAGCACAGATACGCAGTATTTT. It translates to CSVAVLAGTSTDTQYF.

This clonotype was seen a single time. This sequence joins TRBV3-1 and TRBJ2-3, with D maybe TRBD1 (7 bases). The V gene lost 4 bases and the J gene lost 7 bases, with 12 bases spanning the gap. In germline, CDR1 is LGHDT, CDR2 YNNKEL (reference sequence). This CDR3 contains 13 residues. CDR3 in amino acids: CASSPPGGNTQYF. For the CDR3, the DNA is TGTGCCAGCAGCCCCCCAGGGGGGAATACGCAGTATTTT.

This clonotype has a single count. The J gene is TRBJ2-7, the V gene TRBV18; D is ambiguous. Trimming shortened V by 2 bases and J by 2 bases, and 7 bases separated the two germline ends. CDR3 size: 13 residues. Germline V CDR1 and CDR2: KGHSH, LQKENI. The CDR3 DNA reads as TGTGCCAGCTCACCATCGGAGCCCTACGAGCAGTACTTC. Protein: CASSPSEPYEQYF. Complete variable domain (other parts from reference TRBV18 and TRBJ2-7): NAGVMQNPRHLVRRRGQEARLRCSPMKGHSHVYWYRQLPEEGLKFMVYLQKENIIDESGMPKERFSAEFPKEGPSILRIQQVVRGDSAAYFCASSPSEPYEQYFGPGTRLTVT.

The chain couples TRBV7-2 to TRBJ2-2; the D is unclear. V lost 5 bases and J lost 3, with 7 bases in between. Germline loops: CDR1 SGHTA, CDR2 FQGNSA. The CDR3 is 13 amino acids. CDR3 protein: CASSRSDTGELFF. The CDR3 DNA reads as TGTGCCAGCAGCCGCTCGGACACCGGGGAGCTGTTTTTT.

This sequence joins TRBV28 and TRBJ1-5, with D unresolved. The germline gives CDR1 MDHEN, CDR2 SYDVKM. V lost 5 bases to trimming and J lost 3 bases, with 11 bases between them. The CDR3 is made up of 14 amino acids. The CDR3: CASSPRRNNQPQHF. The CDR3 nucleotides read TGTGCCAGCAGTCCCCGACGGAACAATCAGCCCCAGCATTTT. The variable domain in full, with the rest retrieved from reference TRBV28 and TRBJ1-5, is DVKVTQSSRYLVKRTGEKVFLECVQDMDHENMFWYRQDPGLGLRLIYFSYDVKMKEKGDIPEGYSVSREKKERFSLILESASTNQTSMYLCASSPRRNNQPQHFGDGTRLSIL.

The V and J genes are TRBV9 and TRBJ2-1; TRBD2 might be the D (5 bases). Trimming shortened V by 0 bases and J by 3 bases, and 13 bases separated the two germline ends. The CDR3 is 16 amino acids. Looked up from germline, CDR1 is SGDLS and CDR2 is YYNGEE. In DNA form, the CDR3 reads TGTGCCAGCAGCGTAGACCCGGGGAGCTTCTACAATGAGCAGTTCTTC. Its translation: CASSVDPGSFYNEQFF. Looking up the rest from reference TRBV9 and TRBJ2-1 gives the full variable domain: DSGVTQTPKHLITATGQRVTLRCSPRSGDLSVYWYQQSLDQGLQFLIQYYNGEERAKGNILERFSAQQFPDLHSELNLSSLELGDSALYFCASSVDPGSFYNEQFFGPGTRLTVL.

The chain joins TRBV2 to TRBJ1-2; no clear D gene. V gave up 2 bases and J gave up 8 bases, with 12 bases separating them. This CDR3 is 13 amino acids long. Germline V gives CDR1 SNHLY, CDR2 FYNNEI. The CDR3 bases are TGTGCCAGCAGTGAAACAGCCCCAGGCGGCTACACCTTC. It encodes CASSETAPGGYTF.

The gene calls are TRBV6-2 or TRBV6-3 and TRBJ2-7, with 7 bases that match TRBD2. CDR3 length: 16 residues. The germline gives CDR1 MNHEY, CDR2 SVGEGT. Germline trimming cut 3 bases from V and 3 bases from J; bases unmatched to any gene: 11. CDR3 coding DNA: TGTGCCAGCAGTTATACCCCGGCTAGCGGAGTCTACGAGCAGTACTTC. Its translation is CASSYTPASGVYEQYF.

The table lists this clonotype with a count of one. V gene TRBV14 combines with J gene TRBJ1-3, with D maybe TRBD1 (5 bases). CDR3 length: 15 residues. The germline V gene encodes CDR1 SGHDN and CDR2 FVKESK. Trimming removed 0 bases from V and 4 bases from J, with 10 bases in between. This CDR3 reads CASSQDWGPGNTIYF. CDR3 nucleotide sequence: TGTGCCAGCAGCCAAGATTGGGGACCGGGAAACACCATATATTTT.

The chain joins TRBV5-1 to TRBJ1-6; a possible D gene is TRBD1 (5 bases). CDR3 length equals 15 residues. In germline, CDR1 is SGHRS, CDR2 YFSETQ. Trimming took 6 bases from V and 4 from J, leaving 14 bases between them. CDR3 sequence reads: CASKPQGYYNSPLHF. The CDR3, as DNA: TGCGCCAGCAAACCCCAGGGATATTATAATTCACCCCTCCACTTT. The complete variable domain, with remaining parts taken from reference TRBV5-1 and TRBJ1-6, reads KAGVTQTPRYLIKTRGQQVTLSCSPISGHRSVSWYQQTPGQGLQFLFEYFSETQRNKGNFPGRFSGRQFSNSRSEMNVSTLELGDSALYLCASKPQGYYNSPLHFGNGTRLTVT.

The chain joins TRBV28 to TRBJ2-7; 8 bases map to TRBD1. V lost 9 bases and J lost 2; bases outside the gene matches: 6. The CDR3 sequence is 13 residues long. Germline V CDR1 and CDR2: MDHEN, SYDVKM. CDR3 in DNA: TGTGCCAGTCAAACAGGGGGAGCCTACGAGCAGTACTTC. Protein product: CASQTGGAYEQYF.

The chain joins TRBV4-3 to TRBJ2-7, with D uncertain. Trimming removed 1 base at V and 6 bases at J, with 10 bases between. CDR3 size: 13 residues. Germline V gene lookup returns CDR1 LGHNA and CDR2 YSLEER. This CDR3 is CASSQGYWGEQYF. As DNA, the CDR3 is TGCGCCAGCAGCCAAGGCTATTGGGGCGAGCAGTACTTC.

V gene TRBV7-9 combines with J gene TRBJ2-7, with a weak D call TRBD2 (6 bases). The CDR3 contains 14 residues. Germline V gene data show CDR1 as SEHNR and CDR2 as FQNEAQ (reference sequence). Trimming shortened V by 4 bases and J by 9 bases, and 19 bases separated the two germline ends. The DNA for the CDR3 is TGTGCCAGCAGCTCCTCGGACTACCCGCCCGGGCAGTACTTC. The encoded protein is CASSSSDYPPGQYF.

V gene TRBV5-4 combines with J gene TRBJ2-2; 7 bases fit TRBD2. The V segment lost 4 bases and the J segment 4 bases; nucleotides outside the gene matches: 7. The CDR3 extends over 15 amino acids. Per germline, CDR1 SGHNT and CDR2 YYREEE (reference sequence). CDR3 in amino acids: CASSPQASGTGELFF. CDR3 in DNA: TGTGCCAGCAGCCCCCAAGCTAGCGGCACCGGGGAGCTGTTTTTT.

The chain recombines TRBV9 with TRBJ2-2, with unresolved D. The CDR3 is made up of 15 amino acids. The V gene's germline CDR1 is SGDLS and CDR2 YYNGEE. Trimming pared 0 bases from V and 4 bases from J, leaving 10 bases between. CDR3 region: CASSVAPGSTGELFF. The CDR3 DNA sequence: TGTGCCAGCAGCGTAGCTCCGGGTAGCACCGGGGAGCTGTTTTTT.